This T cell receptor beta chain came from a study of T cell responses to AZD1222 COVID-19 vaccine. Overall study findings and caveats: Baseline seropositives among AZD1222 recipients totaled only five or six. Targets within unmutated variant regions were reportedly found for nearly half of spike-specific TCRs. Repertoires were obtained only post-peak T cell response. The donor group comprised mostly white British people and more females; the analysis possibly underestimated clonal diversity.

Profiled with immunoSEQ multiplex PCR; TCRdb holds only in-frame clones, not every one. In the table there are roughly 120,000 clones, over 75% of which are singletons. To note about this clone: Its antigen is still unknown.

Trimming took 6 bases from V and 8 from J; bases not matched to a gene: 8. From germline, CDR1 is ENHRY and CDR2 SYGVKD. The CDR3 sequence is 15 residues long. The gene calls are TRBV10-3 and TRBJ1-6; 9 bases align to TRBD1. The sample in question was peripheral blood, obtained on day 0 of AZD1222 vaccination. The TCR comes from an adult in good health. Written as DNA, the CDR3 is TGTGCCATCAGGGAAGGACAGGGGACTTATTCACCCCTCCACTTT. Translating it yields CAIREGQGTYSPLHF.